This TCR beta chain appears in the sequencing data of a study of patients and donors after allogeneic stem cell transplantation. CDR1 is DFQATT, CDR2 SNEGSKA, per germline (reference sequence). The CDR3 is 14 residues long. With 6 bases removed from V and 0 bases from J, the gap between germline ends came to 12 bases. TCRdb fed the RT-PCR reads into MiXCR, producing one record per CDR3 protein. The sample lists around 240,000 distinct CDR3 sequences; roughly 14% were seen once. This clonotype appeared many times. The clonotype was recovered from a human donor who was either an allogeneic HSCT recipient or a stem cell or donor lymphocyte infusion donor (not recorded which). It is not recorded whose cells these are; they may come from a transplant donor. The sequencing sample was made of blood, either unsorted or a sorted T cell fraction (not recorded which). The V call is TRBV20-1, the J call TRBJ1-5; no firm D call. The CDR3: CSAIPGSSNQPQHF. The CDR3 bases are TGCAGTGCGATTCCGGGTTCTAGCAATCAGCCCCAGCATTTT.